This is a list of T cell receptor beta chains from one sample in a study of CD8 T cells in Susac syndrome. TCRdb re-derived calls from the immunoSEQ multiplex PCR reads in MiXCR, one entry per CDR3 protein. Altogether about 430,000 distinct CDR3 sequences are present, approximately 85% being singletons, with the ten largest covering more than 0.09%. Sequencing used CD8+ T cells from PBMCs. The receptors derive from a human donor with multiple sclerosis. Both conserved end residues are part of each CDR3. D genes are given only for firm matches. Size is stated for part of the rows, as once, few or many counts, or as a class when the clone is expanded.

CDR3 DNA | CDR3 protein | J gene | D gene | CDR3 length | V gene | clone size
TGCAGCGTTGAAGCCGGCGCTGAAGCTTTCTTT | CSVEAGAEAFF | TRBJ1-1 | - | 11 | TRBV29-1 | -
TGTGCCAGCAGTTTTTATGGGACAGGGGGCGGCACTGAAGCTTTCTTT | CASSFYGTGGGTEAFF | TRBJ1-1 | TRBD1 | 16 | TRBV28 | -
TGTGCCAGCAGTTACTCGGCTAGCGGGGAAGCTCACAATGAGCAGTTCTTC | CASSYSASGEAHNEQFF | TRBJ2-1 | TRBD2 | 17 | TRBV6-5 | -
TGTGCCAGCAGCTTGTGGGGGGCCCCCGTATATGGCTACACCTTC | CASSLWGAPVYGYTF | TRBJ1-2 | - | 15 | TRBV5-4 | -
TGTGCCAGCAGCTTAAAGGTCCTTGGACGGTTAACCGGGACTAGCAGAGTGGCTGAGCAGTTCTTC | CASSLKVLGRLTGTSRVAEQFF | TRBJ2-1 | TRBD2 | 22 | TRBV11-1 | -
TGCAGCGTAGACGGGGGGGATGAGCAGTTCTTC | CSVDGGDEQFF | TRBJ2-1 | TRBD2 | 11 | TRBV29-1 | -
TGTGCCAGCAGTGAATTCGGAGGGGAAAGCAATCAGCCCCAGCATTTT | CASSEFGGESNQPQHF | TRBJ1-5 | - | 16 | TRBV2 | -
TGTGCCAGCAGTTGGGGTCCCCCCTACGAGCAGTACTTC | CASSWGPPYEQYF | TRBJ2-7 | - | 13 | TRBV12-3/TRBV12-4 | few
TGTGCCAGCAAAGGGGCGGGGGAGGACTACGAGCAGTACTTC | CASKGAGEDYEQYF | TRBJ2-7 | TRBD2 | 14 | TRBV2 | -
TGTGCCAGCAGTTTATCCGGGGGTCACTACAATGAGCAGTTCTTC | CASSLSGGHYNEQFF | TRBJ2-1 | - | 15 | TRBV28 | -
TGTGCCAGCAGCTTGGACCCGGGACAGGGAACCGAGCAGTACTTC | CASSLDPGQGTEQYF | TRBJ2-7 | TRBD1 | 15 | TRBV5-4 | -
TGTGCCAGTAGTACTTCTCCGGGACCCTCCTACAATGAGCAGTTCTTC | CASSTSPGPSYNEQFF | TRBJ2-1 | - | 16 | TRBV19 | -
TGTGCCAGCAGCTCTGGGACCGGGGAAGATACGCAGTATTTT | CASSSGTGEDTQYF | TRBJ2-3 | - | 14 | TRBV7-9 | -
TGCGCCAGCAGCGGAGGGTCGGCAGCCCTTGGGAAAAACATTCAGTACTTC | CASSGGSAALGKNIQYF | TRBJ2-4 | - | 17 | TRBV5-1 | -
TGCGCCAGCAGCCAAACCATAGCGGCGAGCTCCTACAATGAGCAGTTCTTC | CASSQTIAASSYNEQFF | TRBJ2-1 | - | 17 | TRBV4-1 | -
TGCAGTGCTAGAGTATTGGACAGGGGGCTCTGGGAGCAGTACTTC | CSARVLDRGLWEQYF | TRBJ2-7 | TRBD1 | 15 | TRBV20-1 | -